This TCR beta chain was found in a study of shared clonotypes between healthy human individuals. The study, taken as a whole, reports: Shared clonotypes across all four donors exceeded non-shared ones in generation probability. Since donors were few, the genetic and exposure-history diversity represented was limited.

A note on this clone: Antigen specificity is unknown.

CD45RO-negative cells were positively selected for CCR7, leaving out terminally differentiated effector memory CD45RA+ cells. Using immunoSEQ multiplex PCR, the repertoire was profiled, and TCRdb retains in-frame clones only, with some absent. The sample lists roughly 2 million clones; approximately 94% were seen once. Germline CDR1 reads PRHDT; CDR2 reads FYEKMQ (reference sequence). This CDR3 comprises 17 residues. The ends lost 0 bases at V and 1 base at J; junction bases unmatched: 7. This receptor was identified in a man younger than 30 in good health. The sample consisted of naive CD8+ T cells sorted from blood. The gene calls are TRBV13 and TRBJ2-5, with TRBD1 matching over 8 bases. The CDR3 nucleotides are TGTGCCAGCAGCTTAGGGCAGGGGGCGGGTCCCCAAGAGACCCAGTACTTC. It encodes CASSLGQGAGPQETQYF. Based on the CDR3 plus reference TRBV13 and TRBJ2-5, the full variable domain is AAGVIQSPRHLIKEKRETATLKCYPIPRHDTVYWYQQGPGQDPQFLISFYEKMQSDKGSIPDRFSAQQFSDYHSELNMSSLELGDSALYFCASSLGQGAGPQETQYFGPGTRLLVL.